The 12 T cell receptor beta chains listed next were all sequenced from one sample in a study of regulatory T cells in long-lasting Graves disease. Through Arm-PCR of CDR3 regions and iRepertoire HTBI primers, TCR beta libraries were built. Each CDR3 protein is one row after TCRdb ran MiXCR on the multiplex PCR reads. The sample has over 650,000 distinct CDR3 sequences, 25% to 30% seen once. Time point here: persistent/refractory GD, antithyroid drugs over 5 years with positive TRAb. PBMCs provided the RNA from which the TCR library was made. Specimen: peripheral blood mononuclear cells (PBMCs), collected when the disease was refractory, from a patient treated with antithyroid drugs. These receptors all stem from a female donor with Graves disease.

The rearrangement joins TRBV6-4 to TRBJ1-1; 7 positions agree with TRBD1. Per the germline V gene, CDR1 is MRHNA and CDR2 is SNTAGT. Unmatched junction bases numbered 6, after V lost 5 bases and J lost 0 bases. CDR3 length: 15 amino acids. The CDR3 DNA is TGTGCCAGCAGTTCTCCGGGACAGATGAACACTGAAGCTTTCTTT. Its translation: CASSSPGQMNTEAFF.

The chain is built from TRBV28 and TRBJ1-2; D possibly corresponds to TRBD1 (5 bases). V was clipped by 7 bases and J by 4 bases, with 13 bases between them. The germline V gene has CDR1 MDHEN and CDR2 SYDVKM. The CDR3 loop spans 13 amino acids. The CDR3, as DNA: TGTGCCAGCAAGCCGAGAAGGGGCTATGGCTACACCTTC. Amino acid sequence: CASKPRRGYGYTF.

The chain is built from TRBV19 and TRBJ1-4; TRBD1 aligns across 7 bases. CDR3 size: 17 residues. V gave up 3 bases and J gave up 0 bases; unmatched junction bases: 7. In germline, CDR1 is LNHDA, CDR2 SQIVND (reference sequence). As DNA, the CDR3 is TGTGCCAGTAGTATTGGGACAGCGGTTGCAACTAATGAAAAACTGTTTTTT. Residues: CASSIGTAVATNEKLFF.

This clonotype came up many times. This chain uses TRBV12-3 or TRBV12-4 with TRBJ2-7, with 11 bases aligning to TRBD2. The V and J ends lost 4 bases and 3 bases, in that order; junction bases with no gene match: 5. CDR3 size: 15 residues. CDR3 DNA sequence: TGTGCCAGCAGTTCACCGGGACTAGCGGTCTACGAGCAGTACTTC. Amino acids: CASSSPGLAVYEQYF.

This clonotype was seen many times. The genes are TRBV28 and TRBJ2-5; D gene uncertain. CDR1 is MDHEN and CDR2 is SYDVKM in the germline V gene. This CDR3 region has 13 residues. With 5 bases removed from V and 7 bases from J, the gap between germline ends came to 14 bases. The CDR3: CASSAALDGTQYF. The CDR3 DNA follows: TGTGCCAGCAGTGCGGCGCTAGACGGGACCCAGTACTTC.

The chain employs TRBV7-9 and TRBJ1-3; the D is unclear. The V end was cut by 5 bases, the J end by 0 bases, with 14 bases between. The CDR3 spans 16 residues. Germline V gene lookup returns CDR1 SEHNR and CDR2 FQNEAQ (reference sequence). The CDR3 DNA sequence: TGTGCCAGCAGCACTAGGGTCAGCAGCTCTGGAAACACCATATATTTT. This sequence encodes CASSTRVSSSGNTIYF.

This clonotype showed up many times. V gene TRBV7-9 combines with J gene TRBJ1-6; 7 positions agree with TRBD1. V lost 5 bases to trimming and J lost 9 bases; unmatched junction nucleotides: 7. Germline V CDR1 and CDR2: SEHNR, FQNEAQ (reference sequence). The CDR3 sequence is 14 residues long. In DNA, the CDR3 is TGTGCCAGCAGCCTTACAGGGGATCGTTCACCCCTCCACTTT. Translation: CASSLTGDRSPLHF.

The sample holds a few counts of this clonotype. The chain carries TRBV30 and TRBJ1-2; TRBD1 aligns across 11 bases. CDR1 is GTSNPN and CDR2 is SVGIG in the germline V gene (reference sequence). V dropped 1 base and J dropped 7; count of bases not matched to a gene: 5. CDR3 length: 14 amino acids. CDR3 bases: TGTGCCTGGAGTGGGACAGGGGGCGCGATTGGCTACACCTTC. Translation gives CAWSGTGGAIGYTF.

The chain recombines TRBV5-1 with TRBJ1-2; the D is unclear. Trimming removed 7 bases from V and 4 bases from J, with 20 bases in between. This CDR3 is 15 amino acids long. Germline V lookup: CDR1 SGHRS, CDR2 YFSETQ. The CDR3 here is CASLLLAGQIYGYTF. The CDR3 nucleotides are TGCGCCAGCCTTCTCCTTGCCGGTCAAATCTATGGCTACACCTTC.

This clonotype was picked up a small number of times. CDR3 region: CSAPRDAQETQYF. The CDR3 DNA reads TGCAGTGCGCCTCGGGACGCCCAAGAGACCCAGTACTTC. This rearrangement joins TRBV20-1 to TRBJ2-5; D possibly uses TRBD1 or TRBD2 (5 bases each). The V and J ends lost 6 bases and 1 base respectively, with 12 bases between them. Germline V gene data show CDR1 as DFQATT and CDR2 as SNEGSKA (reference sequence). The CDR3 contains 13 residues.

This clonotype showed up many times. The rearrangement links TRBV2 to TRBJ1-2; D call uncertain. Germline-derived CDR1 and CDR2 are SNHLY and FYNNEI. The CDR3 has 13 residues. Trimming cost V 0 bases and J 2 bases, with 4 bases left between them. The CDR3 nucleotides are TGTGCCAGCAGTGAAGCAGAGAACTATGGCTACACCTTC. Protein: CASSEAENYGYTF.

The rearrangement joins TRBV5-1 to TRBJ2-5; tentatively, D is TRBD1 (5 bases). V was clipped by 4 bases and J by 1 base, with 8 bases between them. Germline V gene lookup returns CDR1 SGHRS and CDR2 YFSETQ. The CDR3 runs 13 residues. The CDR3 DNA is TGCGCCAGCAGCGCGCAGGGCCAAGAGACCCAGTACTTC. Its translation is CASSAQGQETQYF.